The 5 T cell receptor beta chains presented below share a single source sample, sequenced in a study of T cells after yellow fever vaccination. TCRdb fed the 5' RACE reads into MiXCR, producing one record per CDR3 protein. The sample lists about 220,000 distinct CDR3 sequences; 3% to 4% were seen once. The input for sequencing was CD4+ T cells sorted from PBMCs, taken 10 days after the yellow fever booster vaccination. These TCRs come from a man between 18 and 35 years old who received the YFV17D yellow fever vaccine.

The chain links TRBV5-5 to TRBJ2-2; TRBD2 aligns across 10 bases. CDR1 is SGHKS, CDR2 YYEKEE, per germline (reference sequence). The trim removed 1 base at V and 6 bases at J, leaving 6 bases unmatched. There are 16 residues in the CDR3. The CDR3 DNA is TGTGCCAGCAGCTTGACCGGGACTAGCGTTCCCGGGGAGCTGTTTTTT. It encodes CASSLTGTSVPGELFF.

V gene TRBV18 combines with J gene TRBJ2-3; a weak D match, TRBD2 (6 bases). CDR1 KGHSH and CDR2 LQKENI come from the germline V gene. This CDR3 contains 14 residues. V was cut by 5 bases and J by 4 bases, with 13 bases left in between. The CDR3 sequence is CASSELRDSDTQYF. In nucleotides, the CDR3 is TGTGCCAGCTCAGAATTGAGGGACTCAGATACGCAGTATTTT.

In this sample, this clonotype turned up many times. This chain joins TRBV4-3 and TRBJ2-1; 8 bases fit TRBD2. V was pared by 0 bases and J by 9 bases, with 7 bases of the junction left unmatched. The CDR3 consists of 15 residues. Germline V gene lookup returns CDR1 LGHNA and CDR2 YSLEER. The CDR3 nucleotides read TGCGCCAGCAGCCAAGATCTCAGCGGGGGCCTTGAGCAGTTCTTC. It codes for CASSQDLSGGLEQFF.

This clonotype appeared many times. V usage is TRBV7-2 and J usage is TRBJ2-7; 7 bases are shared with TRBD2. The CDR3 covers 17 residues. Losses at the gene ends were 1 base for V and 2 bases for J; bases not matched to a gene: 11. Germline V gene sequence: CDR1 SGHTA, CDR2 FQGNSA. The CDR3 reads CASSLVAGDPNPYEQYF. The CDR3, as DNA: TGTGCCAGCAGCTTAGTTGCGGGGGACCCTAACCCCTACGAGCAGTACTTC.

This clonotype has a handful of counts. V usage is TRBV5-1 and J usage is TRBJ2-5; D may be TRBD1 (6 bases). This CDR3 is built from 14 residues. Trimming pared 0 bases from V and 6 bases from J, leaving 12 bases between. The germline V gene has CDR1 SGHRS and CDR2 YFSETQ. CDR3 region: CASSLAGQGQTQYF. Here the CDR3 DNA reads TGCGCCAGCAGCTTGGCCGGTCAGGGGCAGACCCAGTACTTC.